A selection of T cell receptor beta chains follows, all from one sample in a study of Ad26.COV2.S vaccination and SARS-CoV-2 variants. Using immunoSEQ multiplex PCR, the repertoire was profiled, and TCRdb retains in-frame clones only, with some absent. The sample consists of some 300,000 clones, roughly 86% of them appearing once. The starting material was peripheral blood, obtained in a trial of Ad26.COV2.S vaccine versus placebo. Every receptor here comes from a person between 18 and 59 years old who received the Ad26.COV2.S COVID-19 vaccine or a placebo. Both conserved end residues are part of each CDR3. D genes are given only for firm matches. Clone size appears in some rows only: once, few, many, or a class for an expanded clone.

D	size	V	J	CDR3	DNA
-	few	TRBV7-2	TRBJ2-5	CASSHPGQSRETQYF	TGTGCCAGCAGCCACCCGGGACAATCTCGAGAGACCCAGTACTTC
TRBD2	-	TRBV6-5	TRBJ2-7	CASRGTSGGVGEQYF	TGTGCCAGCAGAGGGACTAGCGGGGGAGTAGGGGAGCAGTACTTC
-	-	TRBV11-2	TRBJ2-7	CASSLDRLSGEQYF	TGTGCCAGCAGCTTAGATCGGCTATCGGGCGAGCAGTACTTC
-	-	TRBV4-1	TRBJ1-4	CASSQGPPDKIATNEKLFF	TGCGCCAGCAGCCAAGGCCCCCCTGACAAGATTGCCACTAATGAAAAACTGTTTTTT
TRBD1	-	TRBV5-1	TRBJ1-5	CASSLGGTGSQPQHF	TGCGCCAGCAGCTTGGGGGGGACAGGGAGTCAGCCCCAGCATTTT
-	-	TRBV11-2	TRBJ2-1	CASSLLQYNEQFF	TGTGCCAGCAGCTTACTCCAGTACAATGAGCAGTTCTTC
TRBD1	once	TRBV6-5	TRBJ2-5	CASSLRGIQETQYF	TGTGCCAGCAGTCTCAGGGGGATCCAAGAGACCCAGTACTTC
-	-	TRBV18	TRBJ1-2	CASSPQSGGAVTGYTF	TGTGCCAGCTCACCACAGTCAGGCGGAGCCGTCACTGGCTACACCTTC
-	-	TRBV9	TRBJ2-4	CASSVGGQYRENIQYF	TGTGCCAGCAGCGTAGGGGGCCAATATCGGGAAAACATTCAGTACTTC
-	-	TRBV18	TRBJ1-1	CASSPNLNTEAFF	TGTGCCAGCTCACCCAACTTGAACACTGAAGCTTTCTTT
TRBD1	-	TRBV29-1	TRBJ2-5	CSVHRGQETQYF	TGCAGCGTCCACAGGGGACAAGAGACCCAGTACTTC
TRBD2	-	TRBV30	TRBJ2-5	CAWSWVPMRGWGLAGVQETQYF	TGTGCCTGGAGTTGGGTCCCAATGAGGGGATGGGGCCTAGCGGGCGTACAAGAGACCCAGTACTTC
TRBD1	-	TRBV5-6	TRBJ1-5	CASSLRQGNQPQHF	TGTGCCAGCAGTTTGAGACAGGGGAATCAGCCCCAGCATTTT
TRBD1	-	TRBV15	TRBJ2-2	CATSRDLLRGRWDTGELFF	TGTGCCACCAGCAGAGATCTCCTCAGGGGGCGGTGGGACACCGGGGAGCTGTTTTTT
-	-	TRBV19	TRBJ1-1	CASGQTTEAFF	TGTGCCAGTGGACAGACCACTGAAGCTTTCTTT
-	-	TRBV5-1	TRBJ2-1	CASSLSRGLYNEQFF	TGCGCCAGCAGCTTGTCTCGGGGGCTCTACAATGAGCAGTTCTTC
-	-	TRBV3-1/TRBV3-2	TRBJ2-5	CASSNYGGKETQYF	TGTGCCAGCAGCAACTACGGAGGGAAGGAGACCCAGTACTTC
TRBD2	once	TRBV11-1	TRBJ2-3	CASSFSGGPDTQYF	TGTGCCAGCAGCTTCTCGGGGGGGCCAGATACGCAGTATTTT
-	-	TRBV11-2	TRBJ2-1	CASSSPRREQFF	TGTGCCAGCAGCTCGCCCAGACGGGAGCAGTTCTTC
-	-	TRBV21-1	TRBJ2-5	CASSPPVRNERPQYF	TGTGCCAGCAGCCCCCCCGTTAGGAACGAGAGACCCCAGTACTTC
-	-	TRBV15	TRBJ2-1	CATSGGLGRGNEQFF	TGTGCCACCAGCGGGGGCCTTGGGCGGGGCAATGAGCAGTTCTTC
-	-	TRBV30	TRBJ1-3	CAWSSGNTIYF	TGTGCCTGGAGTTCGGGAAACACCATATATTTT
-	-	TRBV19	TRBJ2-7	CASSMGGSSYEQYF	TGTGCCAGTAGTATGGGGGGCAGCTCCTACGAGCAGTACTTC
TRBD2	-	TRBV7-6	TRBJ2-5	CASSLEIGRKETQYF	TGTGCCAGCAGCTTAGAGATCGGGAGGAAAGAGACCCAGTACTTC